This T cell receptor beta chain was sequenced in a study of cytomegalovirus exposure and HLA in healthy donors (dated by TCRdb to about 2017). As for the study more broadly: The 666 repertoires of the first cohort and the roughly 110 validation repertoires were produced on the same platform, according to a later analysis. A separate validation cohort of roughly 110 different subjects was used in addition to the roughly 640-subject first cohort. To predict cytomegalovirus infection status, the study brought together high-throughput TCR immunosequencing, statistical association of individual TCRs with disease status, and machine learning. The study aimed to test whether cataloging public T cell receptors could reveal signatures of past pathogen exposure.

Between the V and J ends, shortened by 1 base and 13 bases respectively, the junction contains 11 bases. The CDR3 has 13 amino acids, counting the end cysteine and phenylalanine. Just the 39-base CDR3 DNA is kept, in frame starting at base 1. The CDR1 and CDR2 encoded by the germline V gene are MGHRA and YSYEKL. The paper as a whole reports these results and caveats: A few of the identified cytomegalovirus-associated TCR beta chains were confirmed in vitro to be specific for cytomegalovirus antigens. In the study, 150 to 200 TCR beta chains were listed as associated with cytomegalovirus. Cytomegalovirus status was reported to be diagnosed by the classifier with high specificity and sensitivity in both the original and validation cohorts. According to the authors, the approach could potentially be generalized to other disease states and immunological phenotypes. All 120 or so repertoires were used to score co-occurrence in the validation cohort in a later analysis, because that analysis had no HLA typing for the cohort. Most TCR sequences were seen in very few donors, while some public TCRs were found in many individuals. Subsequent analysis determined that TCRs grouped into clusters in the first cohort also showed a tendency toward co-occurrence across the approximately 120 validation repertoires, and approximately 93% of cluster scores exceeded 0.

This clone appeared a few times. What this receptor recognizes is not known. One base away there is no much larger clone; base qualities are not given. The library was made by the immunoSEQ multiplex PCR assay. On the authors' methods: A statistical classification framework was built for diagnosing cytomegalovirus status from the catalog of TCR beta chain sequences. TCRdb stores this immuneACCESS table with in-frame sequences only. Part of the clones is absent; in the studies checked, under half of the shortfall reflects unresolved V genes, and no reason is known for the rest. V and J calls and clone size follow that table, whereas D and trimming were derived from the DNA. The sample contains 180,000 or so clones, around nine tenths of them found a single time. Jointly, the top ten make up 1.4% of the sample. The donors belonged to the validation cohort of approximately 130 subjects, which was separate from the roughly 670-subject first cohort.

Sequenced input: PBMCs. The chain employs TRBV4-1 and TRBJ1-6; possibly the D gene is TRBD1, per 5 matching bases. This sequence was found in a woman under 40 in good health and CMV-seronegative. The bases are TGCGCCAGCAGCCAAGTCGGGGGAGGGCCCCTCCACTTT. Protein translation: CASSQVGGGPLHF.